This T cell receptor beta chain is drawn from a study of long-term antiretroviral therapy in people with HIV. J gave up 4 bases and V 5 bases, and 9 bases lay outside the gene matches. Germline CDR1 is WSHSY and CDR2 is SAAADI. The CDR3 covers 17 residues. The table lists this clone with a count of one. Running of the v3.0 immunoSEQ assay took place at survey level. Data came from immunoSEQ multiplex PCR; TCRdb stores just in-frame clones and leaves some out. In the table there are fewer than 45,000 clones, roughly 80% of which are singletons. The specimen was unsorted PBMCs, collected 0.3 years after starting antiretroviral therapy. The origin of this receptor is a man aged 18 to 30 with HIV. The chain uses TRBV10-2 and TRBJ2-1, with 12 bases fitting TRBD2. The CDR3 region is CASSRGEGTSGYNEQFF. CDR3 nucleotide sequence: TGCGCCAGCAGTCGAGGGGAGGGGACTAGCGGGTACAATGAGCAGTTCTTC.